This TCR beta chain is from a study of blood T cells in healthy people across ages. Of note for this clonotype: Antigen unknown.

The use of a sample-barcoded 5' primer and a J-beta primer mix characterized a second PCR of roughly 6 to 11 cycles. TCRdb re-analysed the 5' RACE reads in MiXCR, keeping a single row per CDR3 protein. Among hundreds of thousands of distinct CDR3 sequences listed, approximately 25% were seen once. Findings and limits, study-wide: Percentage of naive T cells showed a strong correlation with TCR beta diversity. Donors of long life had a larger count of naive CD4+ cells and greater diversity than aged donors.

Germline CDR1 is DFQATT and CDR2 is SNEGSKA (reference sequence). The ends were cut back, 6 bases at V and 4 bases at J, with 13 bases in the middle. The CDR3 runs to 13 residues. Each sample yielded at least 6 million isolated PBMCs. A further study also used this sample, focusing on T cells of mothers and their children. Per that study: Slightly higher overlap, not significant, was seen in related mother-child pairs than in unrelated pairs.

This TCR derives from a boy aged 5-17 years in good health. Input material: blood. The chain carries TRBV20-1 and TRBJ1-5; TRBD1 might be the D (6 bases). Here the CDR3 reads CSALGGVNQPQHF. The DNA of the CDR3 is TGCAGTGCCCTAGGGGGGGTGAATCAGCCCCAGCATTTT.